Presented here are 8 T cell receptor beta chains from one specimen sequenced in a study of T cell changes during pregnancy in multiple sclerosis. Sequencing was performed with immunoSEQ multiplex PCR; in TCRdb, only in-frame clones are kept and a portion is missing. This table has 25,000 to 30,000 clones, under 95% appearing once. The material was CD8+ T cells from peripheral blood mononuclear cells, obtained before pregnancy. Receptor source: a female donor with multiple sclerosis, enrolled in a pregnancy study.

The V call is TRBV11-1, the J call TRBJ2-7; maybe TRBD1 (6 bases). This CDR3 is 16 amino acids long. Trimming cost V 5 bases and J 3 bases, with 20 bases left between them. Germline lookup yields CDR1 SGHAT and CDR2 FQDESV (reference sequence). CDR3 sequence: CASSHSKGDPIYEQYF. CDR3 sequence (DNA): TGTGCCAGCAGCCATTCCAAGGGGGACCCAATCTACGAGCAGTACTTC.

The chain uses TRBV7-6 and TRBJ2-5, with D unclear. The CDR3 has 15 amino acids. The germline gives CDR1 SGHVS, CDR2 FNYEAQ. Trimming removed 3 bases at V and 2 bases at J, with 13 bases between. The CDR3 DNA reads TGTGCCAGCAGCTTGTTACTGAATACTCAAGAGACCCAGTACTTC. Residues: CASSLLLNTQETQYF.

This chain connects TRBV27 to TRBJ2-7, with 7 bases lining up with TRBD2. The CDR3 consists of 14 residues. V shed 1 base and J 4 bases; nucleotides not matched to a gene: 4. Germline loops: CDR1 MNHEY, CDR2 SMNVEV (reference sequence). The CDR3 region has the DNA TGTGCCAGCAGTTTATTTTCAGCGGGATACGAGCAGTACTTC. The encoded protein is CASSLFSAGYEQYF.

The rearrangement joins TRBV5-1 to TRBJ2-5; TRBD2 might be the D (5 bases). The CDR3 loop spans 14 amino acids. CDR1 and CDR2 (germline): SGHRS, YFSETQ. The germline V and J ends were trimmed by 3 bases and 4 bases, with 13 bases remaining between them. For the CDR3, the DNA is TGCGCCAGCAGCTCCGATACCGGAGGAGAGACCCAGTACTTC. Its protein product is CASSSDTGGETQYF.

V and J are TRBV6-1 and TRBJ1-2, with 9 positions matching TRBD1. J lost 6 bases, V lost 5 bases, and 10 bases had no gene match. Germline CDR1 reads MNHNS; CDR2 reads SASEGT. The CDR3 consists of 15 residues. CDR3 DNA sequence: TGTGCCAGCAGTTTTAACAGGGGGCCGTTGGATGGCTACACCTTC. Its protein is CASSFNRGPLDGYTF.

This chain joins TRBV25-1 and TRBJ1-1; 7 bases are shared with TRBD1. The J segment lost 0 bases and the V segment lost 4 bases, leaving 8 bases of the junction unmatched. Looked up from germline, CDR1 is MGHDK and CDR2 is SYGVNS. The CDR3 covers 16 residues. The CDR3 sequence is CASSVTGKTMNTEAFF. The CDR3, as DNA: TGTGCCAGCAGTGTGACAGGGAAGACCATGAACACTGAAGCTTTCTTT. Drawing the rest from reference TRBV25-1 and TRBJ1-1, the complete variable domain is EADIYQTPRYLVIGTGKKITLECSQTMGHDKMYWYQQDPGMELHLIHYSYGVNSTEKGDLSSESTVSRIRTEHFPLTLESARPSHTSQYLCASSVTGKTMNTEAFFGQGTRLTVV.

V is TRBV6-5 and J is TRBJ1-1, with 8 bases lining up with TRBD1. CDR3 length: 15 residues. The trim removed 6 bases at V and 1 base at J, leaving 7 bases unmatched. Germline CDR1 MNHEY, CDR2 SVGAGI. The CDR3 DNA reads TGTGCCAGCAGCCTCGGACAGGGTGCGAACACTGAAGCTTTCTTT. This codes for CASSLGQGANTEAFF.

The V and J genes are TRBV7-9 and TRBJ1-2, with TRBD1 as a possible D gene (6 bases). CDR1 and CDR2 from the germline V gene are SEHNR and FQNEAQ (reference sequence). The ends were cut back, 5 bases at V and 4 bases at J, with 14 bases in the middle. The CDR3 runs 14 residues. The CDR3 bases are TGTGCCAGCAGCCCTGAGACAGGATTCTATGGCTACACCTTC. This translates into CASSPETGFYGYTF.